The 3 T cell receptor beta chains below all came from one sample that was sequenced in a study of OX40 agonist ivuxolimab in advanced cancers. TCRdb's table, derived via immunoSEQ multiplex PCR, lists solely in-frame clones and lacks some. Here the sample spans more than 65,000 clones, 80% to 90% being singletons. Sample: CD4+ or CD8+ T cells sorted from blood, taken in a trial of the OX40 agonist ivuxolimab. These receptors were collected from an adult with an advanced solid tumor such as melanoma, head and neck, liver or kidney cancer.

The CDR3 loop is CASSEPPAGNSPLHF. CDR3 nucleotide sequence: TGTGCCAGCAGTGAGCCCCCGGCGGGTAATTCACCCCTCCACTTT. The J gene is TRBJ1-6, the V gene TRBV2, with D uncertain. CDR1 SNHLY and CDR2 FYNNEI come from the germline V gene. Trimming cost V 3 bases and J 6 bases, with 12 bases left between them. The CDR3 sequence is 15 residues long.

The V call is TRBV7-9, the J call TRBJ1-4, with 10 bases matching TRBD1. The CDR3 is 16 amino acids. V was clipped by 1 base and J by 4 bases; unmatched bases: 3. CDR1 and CDR2 (germline): SEHNR, FQNEAQ (reference sequence). CDR3 bases: TGTGCCAGCAGCTTAGGGGGACAGGGGTTTAATGAAAAACTGTTTTTT. Amino acids: CASSLGGQGFNEKLFF.

The genes are TRBV19 and TRBJ2-5; D is possibly TRBD2 (5 bases). The last part of the DNA fits TRBJ2-7 better; the J call may be wrong. CDR1 and CDR2 (germline): LNHDA, SQIVND (reference sequence). The CDR3 sequence is 14 residues long. This chain's CDR3 is CASSTQSGSYEQYF. CDR3 coding DNA: TGTGCCAGTAGTACACAAAGCGGATCCTACGAGCAGTACTTC.